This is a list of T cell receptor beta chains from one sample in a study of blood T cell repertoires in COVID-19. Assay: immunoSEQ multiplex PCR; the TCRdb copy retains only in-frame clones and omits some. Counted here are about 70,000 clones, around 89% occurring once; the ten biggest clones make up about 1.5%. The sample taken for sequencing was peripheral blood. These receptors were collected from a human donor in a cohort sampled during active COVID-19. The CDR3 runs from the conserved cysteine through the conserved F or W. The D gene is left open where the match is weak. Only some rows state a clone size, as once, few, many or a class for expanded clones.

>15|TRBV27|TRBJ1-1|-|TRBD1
TGTGCCAGCAGATTGGGGGACAGGGGGAACACTGAAGCTTTCTTT
CASRLGDRGNTEAFF
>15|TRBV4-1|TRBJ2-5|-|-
TGCGCCAGCAGCCAAGAGTCGACAGGCAGAGAGACCCAGTACTTC
CASSQESTGRETQYF
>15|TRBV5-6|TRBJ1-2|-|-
TGTGCCAGCAGCTGGCAGGGAGGGCTCCACTATGGCTACACCTTC
CASSWQGGLHYGYTF
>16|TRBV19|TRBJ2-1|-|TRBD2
TGTGCCAGTAGTATGGGCTGGACTAGCGGAGACAATGAGCAGTTCTTC
CASSMGWTSGDNEQFF
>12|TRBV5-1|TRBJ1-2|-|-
TGCGCCAGCAGCTTAGCAGGGGATGGCTACACCTTC
CASSLAGDGYTF
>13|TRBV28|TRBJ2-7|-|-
TGTGCCAGCAGTTTGCATGCGGGGTACGAGCAGTACTTC
CASSLHAGYEQYF
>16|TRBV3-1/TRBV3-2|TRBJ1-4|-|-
TGTGCCAGCAGCCAAGAGTCCGGGGTCTTCAATGAAAAACTGTTTTTT
CASSQESGVFNEKLFF
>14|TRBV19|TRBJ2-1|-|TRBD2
TGTGCCAGTAGCGGGACTAGTATCGACAATGAGCAGTTCTTC
CASSGTSIDNEQFF
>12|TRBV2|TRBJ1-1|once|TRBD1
TGTGCCAGCAGCCGGACAGGGTTAGAAGCTTTCTTT
CASSRTGLEAFF
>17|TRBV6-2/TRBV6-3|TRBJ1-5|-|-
TGTGCCAGCAGTCCACCAACAGGATGGGGAAGCAATCAGCCCCAGCATTTT
CASSPPTGWGSNQPQHF
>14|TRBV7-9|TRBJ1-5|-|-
TGTGCCAGCAGCTCCCTCGAAACGGATCAGCCCCAGCATTTT
CASSSLETDQPQHF
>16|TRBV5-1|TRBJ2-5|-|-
TGCGCCAGCAGCTTGCTAACTGGGCAGGGAGGAGAGACCCAGTACTTC
CASSLLTGQGGETQYF
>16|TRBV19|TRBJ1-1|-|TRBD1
TGTGCCAGTAGTAGGACAGGCTGGGCCGCGAACACTGAAGCTTTCTTT
CASSRTGWAANTEAFF
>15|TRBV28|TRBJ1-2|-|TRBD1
TGTGCCAGCAGTGCCGGGACAGGGGAATTCTATGGCTACACCTTC
CASSAGTGEFYGYTF
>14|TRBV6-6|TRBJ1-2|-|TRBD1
TGTGCCAGCAGGACAGGGGGCACGGACTATGGCTACACCTTC
CASRTGGTDYGYTF
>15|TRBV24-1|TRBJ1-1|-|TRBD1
TGTGCCACCAGTGCGACAGGGGCCCTGGGCACTGAAGCTTTCTTT
CATSATGALGTEAFF
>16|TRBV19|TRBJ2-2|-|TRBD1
TGTGCCAGTAGTATAAGCGGACAGGGGAACACCGGGGAGCTGTTTTTT
CASSISGQGNTGELFF
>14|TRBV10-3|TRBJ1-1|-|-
TGTGCCATCAGTGAAAAACGGTCGAACACTGAAGCTTTCTTT
CAISEKRSNTEAFF
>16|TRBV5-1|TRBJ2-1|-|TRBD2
TGCGCCAGCAGCGGCCTAGCGGGATTCACCTACAATGAGCAGTTCTTC
CASSGLAGFTYNEQFF
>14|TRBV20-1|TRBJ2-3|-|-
TGCAGTGCTAGTTCGCGACGGGGCACAGATACGCAGTATTTT
CSASSRRGTDTQYF
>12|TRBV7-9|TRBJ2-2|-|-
TGTGCCAGCAGCCGAGAGTTTGGGGAGCTGTTTTTT
CASSREFGELFF
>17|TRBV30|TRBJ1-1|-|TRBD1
TGTGCCTGGAGGGAGGGGGCAAGGGGGTTGGTGAACACTGAAGCTTTCTTT
CAWREGARGLVNTEAFF
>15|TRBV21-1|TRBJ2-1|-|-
TGTGCCAGCAGATTAAGCGGGCGGACCTACAATGAGCAGTTCTTC
CASRLSGRTYNEQFF
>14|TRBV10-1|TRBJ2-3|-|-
TGCGCCAGCAGCGGGGGTCTCTCAGAAGATACGCAGTATTTT
CASSGGLSEDTQYF
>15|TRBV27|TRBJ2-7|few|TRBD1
TGTGCCAGCAGTCAGATGGACAGGGGGCTCCACGAGCAGTACTTC
CASSQMDRGLHEQYF
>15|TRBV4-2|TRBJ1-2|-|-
TGTGCCAGCAGCCAAGATAACACACCGGAGTATGGCTACACCTTC
CASSQDNTPEYGYTF
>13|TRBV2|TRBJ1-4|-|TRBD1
TGTGCCACCAGACAGGGGGCCGATGAAAAACTGTTTTTT
CATRQGADEKLFF
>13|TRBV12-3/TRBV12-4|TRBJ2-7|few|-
TGTGCCAGCGGCAGGGGGGAGACCTACGAGCAGTACTTC
CASGRGETYEQYF
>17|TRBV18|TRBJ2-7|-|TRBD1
TGTGCCAGCTCACCCCGGGAAGGAAGGGCAGGGGGCTACGAGCAGTACTTC
CASSPREGRAGGYEQYF
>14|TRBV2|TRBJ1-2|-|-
TGTGCCAGCAATCCACCCACATCTAACTATGGCTACACCTTC
CASNPPTSNYGYTF
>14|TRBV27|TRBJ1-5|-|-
TGTGCCAACAGGAAACAGGGAGAATATCAGCCCCAGCATTTT
CANRKQGEYQPQHF
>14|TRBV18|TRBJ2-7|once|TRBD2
TGTGCCAGCTCACCCGGGCAGGGAGGGCACGAGCAGTACTTC
CASSPGQGGHEQYF
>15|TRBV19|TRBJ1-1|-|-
TGTGCCAGTAGTATTCGGAGGGGGGGGAACACTGAAGCTTTCTTT
CASSIRRGGNTEAFF
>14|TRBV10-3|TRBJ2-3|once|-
TGTGCCATCGGGCCAGCGGCCGGGACAGATACGCAGTATTTT
CAIGPAAGTDTQYF
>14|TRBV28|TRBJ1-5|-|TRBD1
TGTGCCAGCAGTGGGACAGGGACCTATCAGCCCCAGCATTTT
CASSGTGTYQPQHF
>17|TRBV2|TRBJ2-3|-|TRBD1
TGTGCCAGCAGCTCTGGACAGGGTTCCGAACCGGCAGATACGCAGTATTTT
CASSSGQGSEPADTQYF
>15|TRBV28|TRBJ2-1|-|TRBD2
TGTGCCAGCAGTTTCTATCGGACTAGATACAATGAGCAGTTCTTC
CASSFYRTRYNEQFF
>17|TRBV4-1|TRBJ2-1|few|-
TGCGCCAGCACCACTAGGCCGGGGGAGAGCTCCTACAATGAGCAGTTCTTC
CASTTRPGESSYNEQFF
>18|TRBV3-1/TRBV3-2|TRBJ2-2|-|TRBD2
TGTGCCAGCAGCTCTCTAGCGGGAGGGCCGAGTAACACCGGGGAGCTGTTTTTT
CASSSLAGGPSNTGELFF